These 3 T cell receptor beta chains originate from one sample sequenced in a study of blood T cell repertoires in COVID-19. The table came from immunoSEQ multiplex PCR; TCRdb's copy has only in-frame clones and leaves some out. Here the sample spans about 170,000 clones, around four fifths being singletons. Sequenced sample: peripheral blood. The receptors originated from a woman aged 80 or over with COVID-19, enrolled during active disease.

The chain is built from TRBV5-1 and TRBJ2-1, with a possible D match to TRBD2 (6 bases). V shed 5 bases and J shed 2 bases, with 14 bases lying between them. The CDR3 contains 15 residues. Germline-derived CDR1 and CDR2 are SGHRS and YFSETQ. The chain's CDR3 is CASRRIAETYNEQFF. The CDR3 DNA is TGCGCCAGCAGACGAATAGCGGAGACCTACAATGAGCAGTTCTTC.

J is TRBJ1-1 and V is TRBV5-1; D remains ambiguous. CDR1 SGHRS and CDR2 YFSETQ come from the germline V gene. V dropped 1 base and J dropped 1 base, with 8 bases sitting between them. The CDR3 loop spans 14 amino acids. CDR3 in amino acids: CASSLQSQNTEAFF. The CDR3 DNA reads TGCGCCAGCAGCTTGCAGTCCCAGAACACTGAAGCTTTCTTT.

This chain uses TRBV18 with TRBJ2-6, with D hard to call. Trimming removed 2 bases at V and 0 bases at J, with 11 bases between. Germline assignment: CDR1 KGHSH and CDR2 LQKENI. This CDR3 is built from 17 residues. Here the CDR3 reads CASSPRVLSSGANVLTF. CDR3 bases: TGTGCCAGCTCACCAAGAGTTCTTAGCTCTGGGGCCAACGTCCTGACTTTC.